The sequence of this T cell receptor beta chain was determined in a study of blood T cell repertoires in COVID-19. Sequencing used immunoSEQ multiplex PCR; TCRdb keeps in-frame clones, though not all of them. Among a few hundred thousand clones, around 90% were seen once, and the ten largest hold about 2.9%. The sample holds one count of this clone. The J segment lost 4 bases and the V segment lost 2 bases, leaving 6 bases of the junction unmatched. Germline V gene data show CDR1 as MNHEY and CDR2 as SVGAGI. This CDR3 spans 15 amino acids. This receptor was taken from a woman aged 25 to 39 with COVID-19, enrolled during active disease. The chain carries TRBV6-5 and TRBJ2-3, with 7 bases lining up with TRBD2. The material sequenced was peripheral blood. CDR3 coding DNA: TGTGCCAGCAGTTACGGCGGGAGTATGGCAGATACGCAGTATTTT. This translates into CASSYGGSMADTQYF.